What follows is one T cell receptor beta chain and its context. Amplification of TCR alpha and beta CDR3 regions from RNA used iRepertoire nested multiplex PCR. TCRdb reanalysed the multiplex PCR reads using MiXCR and keeps one entry per CDR3 protein. The repertoire consists of under 200,000 distinct CDR3 sequences, with around 40% occurring once and the leading ten covering around 5%. The data were taken from a study of glioma-infiltrating T cells. Germline V gene sequence: CDR1 SSHAT, CDR2 FNYEAQ (reference sequence). The CDR3 contains 18 residues. V was pared by 5 bases and J by 7 bases, with 14 bases of the junction left unmatched.

The receptor was derived from a human donor with low-grade glioma or glioblastoma, undergoing nonglioma brain surgery, or in good health (not recorded which). The specimen sequenced was glioma tissue, nonneoplastic brain tissue, or PBMCs (not recorded which). The V gene is TRBV7-7, the J gene TRBJ2-1, with TRBD2 matching over 13 bases. CDR3: CASSLLPRTSGRVNEQFF. For the CDR3, the DNA is TGTGCCAGCAGCCTCCTTCCGCGTACTAGCGGGAGGGTGAATGAGCAGTTCTTC.